The 25 T cell receptor beta chains below were found in one sample sequenced in a study of T cell responses to AZD1222 COVID-19 vaccine. Generated by immunoSEQ multiplex PCR, the TCRdb table keeps only in-frame clones and is missing some. The table records approximately 140,000 clones, less than 95% of them present only once. The source material was peripheral blood, sampled 28 days after the second dose of the MenACWY control vaccine. Receptors were obtained from an adult who received the MenACWY meningococcal vaccine as a control.

This chain uses TRBV9 with TRBJ1-2; 9 nucleotides line up with TRBD1. This CDR3 has 14 residues. With V trimmed by 4 bases and J by 6 bases, 7 bases remained unmatched. Germline lookup yields CDR1 SGDLS and CDR2 YYNGEE. The DNA of the CDR3 is TGTGCCAGCAGCAGGACAGGGGCCTTCGATGGCTACACCTTC. Translated, it gives CASSRTGAFDGYTF.

This rearrangement joins TRBV6-5 to TRBJ2-7; 11 bases agree with TRBD2. The germline V gene has CDR1 MNHEY and CDR2 SVGAGI. J gave up 0 bases and V 0 bases, and 1 base lay outside the gene matches. This CDR3 spans 16 amino acids. The CDR3 sequence: CASSYSGLADSYEQYF. The CDR3 region has the DNA TGTGCCAGCAGTTACTCGGGACTAGCGGACTCCTACGAGCAGTACTTC.

J is TRBJ2-5 and V is TRBV5-1, with 7 bases that match TRBD2. Germline V gene data show CDR1 as SGHRS and CDR2 as YFSETQ. The CDR3 covers 14 residues. V gave up 4 bases and J gave up 5 bases; unmatched junction bases: 8. CDR3 nucleotides: TGCGCCAGCAGCCCGACTAGCACCGGGGAGACCCAGTACTTC. Its protein is CASSPTSTGETQYF.

The chain carries TRBV28 and TRBJ1-2; maybe TRBD1 (6 bases). Germline values: CDR1 MDHEN, CDR2 SYDVKM. Trimming cost V 1 base and J 5 bases, with 11 bases left between them. The CDR3 contains 14 residues. CDR3 region: CASSLYEGVYGYTF. The DNA of the CDR3 is TGTGCCAGCAGTTTATATGAGGGGGTTTATGGCTACACCTTC.

The rearrangement joins TRBV19 to TRBJ2-7; 7 bases fit TRBD1. CDR3 length: 14 residues. CDR1 LNHDA and CDR2 SQIVND come from the germline V gene (reference sequence). The J segment lost 0 bases and the V segment lost 6 bases, leaving 5 bases of the junction unmatched. CDR3 DNA: TGTGCCAGTAGGCCAACAGGGGCCTCCTACGAGCAGTACTTC. Its protein is CASRPTGASYEQYF.

The chain is built from TRBV28 and TRBJ2-1, with 13 bases that match TRBD2. The CDR3 length is 18 residues. CDR1 and CDR2 (germline): MDHEN, SYDVKM. The V segment lost 6 bases and the J segment 4 bases; nucleotides outside the gene matches: 12. CDR3 DNA: TGTGCCAGCAGAGATGGGACTAGCGGGATCTTCCGGTACAATGAGCAGTTCTTC. It specifies CASRDGTSGIFRYNEQFF.

The chain employs TRBV28 and TRBJ2-7, with 7 bases identical to TRBD1. V lost 5 bases and J lost 7; bases outside the gene matches: 14. The CDR3 sequence is 15 residues long. Germline V lookup: CDR1 MDHEN, CDR2 SYDVKM. CDR3 in amino acids: CASSQPGQQRLEQYF. The DNA of the CDR3 is TGTGCCAGCAGTCAGCCGGGACAGCAGCGTTTAGAGCAGTACTTC.

The chain combines TRBV4-3 with TRBJ2-1, with TRBD2 matching over 8 bases. The V gene end was trimmed by 4 bases and the J gene end by 1 base; junction bases not matched to a gene: 12. The CDR3 totals 18 residues. Germline CDR1 reads LGHNA; CDR2 reads YSLEER. CDR3 loop: CASSPGRGGGTSYNEQFF. CDR3 bases: TGCGCCAGCAGCCCCGGGAGGGGCGGGGGGACATCCTACAATGAGCAGTTCTTC.

V and J are TRBV24-1 and TRBJ2-7; D is uncertain. V lost 9 bases and J 3 bases, leaving 8 bases between the germline ends. The CDR3 consists of 11 residues. Per the germline V gene, CDR1 is KGHDR and CDR2 is SFDVKD. Written as DNA, the CDR3 is TGTGCCACCGCGGATGACTACGAGCAGTACTTC. Protein sequence: CATADDYEQYF.

The rearrangement joins TRBV5-5 to TRBJ2-5; 10 bases agree with TRBD1. CDR1 is SGHKS and CDR2 is YYEKEE in the germline V gene (reference sequence). Trimming cost V 4 bases and J 1 base; bases outside gene matches: 10. CDR3 size: 17 residues. The CDR3 region is CASSLRTGGVPQETQYF. In nucleotides, the CDR3 is TGTGCCAGCAGCCTAAGGACAGGGGGTGTCCCCCAAGAGACCCAGTACTTC.

This chain connects TRBV30 to TRBJ2-2; D is unresolved. Trimming stripped 4 bases from V and 3 bases from J, with 18 bases between. Germline loops: CDR1 GTSNPN, CDR2 SVGIG (reference sequence). The CDR3 has 16 residues. Written as DNA, the CDR3 is TGTGCCTGGAACCTTAGCCCAAGGAGTGACACCGGGGAGCTGTTTTTT. Translating gives CAWNLSPRSDTGELFF.

The CDR3 DNA reads TGTGCCACCAGTGAGGGTGACGTGGCGGACACCGGGGAGCTGTTTTTT. This encodes CATSEGDVADTGELFF. The rearrangement uses TRBV24-1 and TRBJ2-2; no clear D gene. V was shortened by 4 bases and J by 3 bases, with 14 bases between the two germline ends. CDR3 size: 16 residues. CDR1 is KGHDR, CDR2 SFDVKD, per germline.

The chain carries TRBV28 and TRBJ2-7; 9 nucleotides agree with TRBD1. This CDR3 is built from 15 residues. Per germline, CDR1 MDHEN and CDR2 SYDVKM. The V and J ends lost 2 bases and 6 bases, in that order; junction bases with no gene match: 8. CDR3 region: CASSLIGTGSAEQYF. For the CDR3, the DNA is TGTGCCAGCAGTTTAATCGGGACAGGGTCCGCCGAGCAGTACTTC.

V usage is TRBV7-6 and J usage is TRBJ2-3; perhaps TRBD2 as D (6 bases). The germline V and J ends were trimmed by 0 bases and 4 bases, with 8 bases remaining between them. Germline CDR1 is SGHVS and CDR2 is FNYEAQ. The CDR3 length is 14 residues. The DNA for the CDR3 is TGTGCCAGCAGCTTAGCTGGGGACTCAGATACGCAGTATTTT. It yields the protein CASSLAGDSDTQYF.

The V and J genes are TRBV28 and TRBJ1-3; D ambiguous. The CDR3 loop spans 16 amino acids. Per the germline V gene, CDR1 is MDHEN and CDR2 is SYDVKM. V lost 7 bases, J lost 0 bases, and 16 bases lay in between. The CDR3 reads CASTPQWFSSGNTIYF. The DNA for the CDR3 is TGTGCCAGCACCCCACAGTGGTTCAGCTCTGGAAACACCATATATTTT.

The rearrangement uses TRBV28 and TRBJ2-1, with TRBD1 matching over 7 bases. Germline CDR1 is MDHEN and CDR2 is SYDVKM. J lost 5 bases, V lost 6 bases, and 10 bases had no gene match. There are 15 residues in the CDR3. CDR3 loop: CASSPTGTANNEQFF. In nucleotides, the CDR3 is TGTGCCAGCAGCCCGACCGGGACAGCAAACAATGAGCAGTTCTTC.

CDR3 bases: TGTGCCAGCAGACGGACTAGCGGGAGTGGCAATGAGCAGTTCTTC. Protein product: CASRRTSGSGNEQFF. This chain connects TRBV2 to TRBJ2-1; 13 nucleotides align to TRBD2. The CDR3 length is 15 residues. V trimming: 6 bases; J trimming: 6 bases; junction bases outside the gene matches: 5. CDR1 and CDR2 (germline): SNHLY, FYNNEI.

A remark on this clone: The sample holds other DNA sequences that translate to the same CDR3. The rearrangement joins TRBV19 to TRBJ1-4; D unresolved. V was clipped by 4 bases and J by 0 bases, with 9 bases between them. In germline, CDR1 is LNHDA, CDR2 SQIVND (reference sequence). This CDR3 comprises 15 residues. The CDR3 DNA reads as TGTGCCAGTAGTACCGGTTCTGCAACTAATGAAAAACTGTTTTTT. Protein product: CASSTGSATNEKLFF.

The rearrangement joins TRBV5-1 to TRBJ1-6; possible D gene TRBD1, 6 bases. V shed 4 bases and J shed 7 bases, with 12 bases lying between them. The CDR3 has 14 amino acids. The germline gives CDR1 SGHRS, CDR2 YFSETQ. CDR3 sequence reads: CASSPGQPNSPLHF. DNA of the CDR3: TGCGCCAGCAGCCCAGGACAGCCAAATTCACCCCTCCACTTT.

This clone showed up just a few times. The chain combines TRBV28 with TRBJ1-2; TRBD1 matches 11 bases. Per the germline V gene, CDR1 is MDHEN and CDR2 is SYDVKM. V was clipped by 5 bases and J by 4 bases; unmatched bases: 3. The CDR3 extends over 14 amino acids. CDR3 sequence reads: CASSRTGGFYGYTF. CDR3 bases: TGTGCCAGCAGTCGGACAGGGGGCTTCTATGGCTACACCTTC.

This chain uses TRBV7-2 with TRBJ1-5; D remains ambiguous. The CDR3 loop spans 14 amino acids. The ends were cut back, 3 bases at V and 11 bases at J, with 17 bases in the middle. CDR1 and CDR2 from the germline V gene are SGHTA and FQGNSA. CDR3 bases: TGTGCCAGCAGCTTCACCGGCCCCCTCCAAGCCCAGCATTTT. Its protein is CASSFTGPLQAQHF.

Note on this clone: Other nucleotide sequences from this sample produce the same CDR3. This chain uses TRBV7-9 with TRBJ2-3; the D gene is possibly TRBD2 (5 bases). The germline V and J ends were trimmed by 5 bases and 5 bases, with 8 bases remaining between them. Germline CDR1 is SEHNR and CDR2 is FQNEAQ (reference sequence). The CDR3 has 12 residues. This CDR3 reads CASSPRGDTQYF. CDR3 coding DNA: TGTGCCAGCAGCCCCCGGGGAGATACGCAGTATTTT.

The count of this clone is one. The chain uses TRBV6-5 and TRBJ2-2, with a tentative D call TRBD2 (5 bases). The CDR3 length is 15 residues. CDR1 and CDR2 from the germline V gene are MNHEY and SVGAGI. Between the trimmed V and J ends, which lost 2 bases and 1 base, there was a span of 8 bases. CDR3 sequence (DNA): TGTGCCAGCAGTTACCGGAGGATGAACACCGGGGAGCTGTTTTTT. The encoded protein is CASSYRRMNTGELFF.

The CDR3 nucleotides are TGTGCCAGCAGCCTAGGGACTAGCGGTTCCTTGCAGTACTTC. Encoded protein: CASSLGTSGSLQYF. The chain links TRBV7-2 to TRBJ2-7; 11 nucleotides align to TRBD2. The germline gives CDR1 SGHTA, CDR2 FQGNSA. Losses at the gene ends were 5 bases for V and 9 bases for J; bases not matched to a gene: 9. CDR3 length: 14 residues. The full variable domain, with the rest looked up from reference TRBV7-2 and TRBJ2-7, is GAGVSQSPSNKVTEKGKDVELRCDPISGHTALYWYRQSLGQGLEFLIYFQGNSAPDKSGLPSDRFSAERTGGSVSTLTIQRTQQEDSAVYLCASSLGTSGSLQYFGPGTRLTVT.

This chain connects TRBV7-2 to TRBJ2-2; D possibly corresponds to TRBD1 (6 bases). Trimming left V 1 base short and J 9 bases short, with 15 bases between. The length of the CDR3 is 15 residues. Per the germline V gene, CDR1 is SGHTA and CDR2 is FQGNSA. The CDR3 sequence is CASSLGVGGDRELFF. CDR3 nucleotides: TGTGCCAGCAGCTTAGGGGTTGGTGGGGACAGGGAGCTGTTTTTT. The full variable domain, rest sourced from reference TRBV7-2 and TRBJ2-2, is GAGVSQSPSNKVTEKGKDVELRCDPISGHTALYWYRQSLGQGLEFLIYFQGNSAPDKSGLPSDRFSAERTGGSVSTLTIQRTQQEDSAVYLCASSLGVGGDRELFFGEGSRLTVL.